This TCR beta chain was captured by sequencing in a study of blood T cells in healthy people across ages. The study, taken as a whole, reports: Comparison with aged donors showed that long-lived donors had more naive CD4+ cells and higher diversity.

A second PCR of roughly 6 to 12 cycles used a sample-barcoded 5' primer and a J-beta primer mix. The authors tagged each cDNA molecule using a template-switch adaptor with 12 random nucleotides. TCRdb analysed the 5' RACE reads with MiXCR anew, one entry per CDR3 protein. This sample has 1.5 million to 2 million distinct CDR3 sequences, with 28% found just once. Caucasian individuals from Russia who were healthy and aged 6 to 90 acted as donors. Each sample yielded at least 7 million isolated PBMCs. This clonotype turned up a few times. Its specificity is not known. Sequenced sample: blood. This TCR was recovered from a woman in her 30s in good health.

The CDR3 here is CSARHFLQESSYNSPLHF. Written as DNA, the CDR3 is TGCAGTGCTAGACACTTCCTTCAAGAGAGCTCCTATAATTCACCCCTCCACTTT. The genes are TRBV20-1 and TRBJ1-6; no definite D call. Deletions cut 2 bases from V and 0 bases from J, with 17 bases between. Germline lookup yields CDR1 DFQATT and CDR2 SNEGSKA (reference sequence). The CDR3 loop spans 18 amino acids.